This T cell receptor beta chain is drawn from a study of blood T cell repertoires in COVID-19. The data were produced by immunoSEQ multiplex PCR, yet TCRdb's version contains in-frame clones alone and is incomplete. The sample consists of about 220,000 clones, more than 75% of them appearing once. This CDR3 contains 12 residues. Per germline, CDR1 KGHDR and CDR2 SFDVKD. V lost 3 bases, J lost 10 bases, and 9 bases lay in between. V is TRBV24-1 and J is TRBJ2-1; D is possibly TRBD2 (6 bases). Material: peripheral blood. This sequence was found in a human donor in a cohort sampled during active COVID-19. The CDR3 sequence is CATSDPLAEQFF. In DNA form, the CDR3 reads TGTGCCACCAGTGATCCTCTAGCGGAGCAGTTCTTC.